This TCR beta chain was observed in a study of T cell responses to AZD1222 COVID-19 vaccine. Study-wide findings and caveats: Reportedly, nearly half of unique spike TCRs recognized epitopes outside B.1.351/B.1.1.7 mutations.

Second doses at about 4 or about 12 weeks were pooled. The CDR3 totals 16 residues. V gave up 9 bases and J gave up 2 bases, with 17 bases separating them. Germline CDR1 and CDR2: LNHDA and SQIVND (reference sequence). Profiling relied on immunoSEQ multiplex PCR, and the TCRdb table lists in-frame clones only, not all of them. The table has roughly 110,000 clones, around nine tenths seen once. For this clone: The antigen is undetermined.

V is TRBV19 and J is TRBJ1-6; D remains unclear. The TCR comes from an adult who received the AZD1222 COVID-19 vaccine. The source was peripheral blood, collected 28 days after the second AZD1222 dose. The CDR3 region has the DNA TGTGCCAGCCGCCCGGGAAGGGCCACCTATAATTCACCCCTCCACTTT. Amino acids: CASRPGRATYNSPLHF.